Presented here are 10 T cell receptor beta chains from one specimen sequenced in a study of blood T cell repertoires in COVID-19. Profiled with immunoSEQ multiplex PCR; TCRdb holds only in-frame clones, not every one. The table shows a few hundred thousand clones, with just under 85% occurring only once. Sequenced input: PBMCs or T cells enriched from blood (not recorded which). The receptors stem from a man between 35 and 55 years old who had recovered from COVID-19.

This chain links TRBV2 with TRBJ2-5, with D tentatively TRBD2 (6 bases). CDR3 size: 12 residues. V was trimmed by 8 bases and J by 5 bases, leaving 12 bases between them. CDR1 and CDR2 (germline): SNHLY, FYNNEI. CDR3 residues: CASGPGGETQYF. The CDR3 region has the DNA TGTGCCAGCGGCCCTGGAGGGGAGACCCAGTACTTC. Full variable domain (rest looked up from reference TRBV2 and TRBJ2-5): EPEVTQTPSHQVTQMGQEVILRCVPISNHLYFYWYRQILGQKVEFLVSFYNNEISEKSEIFDDQFSVERPDGSNFTLKIRSTKLEDSAMYFCASGPGGETQYFGPGTRLLVL.

The genes are TRBV27 and TRBJ2-7; the D is unclear. CDR3 length equals 13 residues. The V gene's germline CDR1 is MNHEY and CDR2 SMNVEV (reference sequence). Deletions cut 4 bases from V and 3 bases from J, with 10 bases between. The CDR3 nucleotides are TGTGCCAGCAGTTCCCGACTCGTCTACGAGCAGTACTTC. This codes for CASSSRLVYEQYF.

The chain joins TRBV28 to TRBJ1-1, with TRBD1 matching 7 bases. CDR1 is MDHEN, CDR2 SYDVKM, per germline. CDR3 length: 14 amino acids. Trimming took 6 bases from V and 1 from J; bases not matched to a gene: 5. The CDR3, as DNA: TGTGCCAGCAGCGGGACAGCTACGAACACTGAAGCTTTCTTT. Translated: CASSGTATNTEAFF.

The gene calls are TRBV12-3 or TRBV12-4 and TRBJ1-1; maybe TRBD1 (6 bases). The CDR3 length is 11 residues. V was trimmed by 6 bases and J by 7 bases, leaving 9 bases between them. The CDR3 loop reads CASRQGLEAFF. The CDR3 nucleotides are TGTGCCAGCAGACAGGGCCTTGAAGCTTTCTTT.

DNA of the CDR3: TGTGCCAGCAGAAAGAGACTACAAGAGACCCAGTACTTC. This translates into CASRKRLQETQYF. This rearrangement joins TRBV28 to TRBJ2-5; D might be TRBD2 (5 bases). Germline lookup yields CDR1 MDHEN and CDR2 SYDVKM. The length of the CDR3 is 13 residues. V was clipped by 6 bases and J by 2 bases, with 10 bases between them.

The chain carries TRBV9 and TRBJ2-2; D gene unclear. Per the germline V gene, CDR1 is SGDLS and CDR2 is YYNGEE. This CDR3 has 12 amino acids. V was trimmed by 0 bases and J by 7 bases, leaving 4 bases between them. The chain's CDR3 is CASSVVYGELFF. As DNA, the CDR3 is TGTGCCAGCAGCGTAGTATACGGGGAGCTGTTTTTT.

This chain links TRBV15 with TRBJ2-3, with a possible D match to TRBD1 (5 bases). The germline V and J ends were trimmed by 7 bases and 2 bases, with 16 bases remaining between them. The CDR3 is 15 amino acids. Germline V gene sequence: CDR1 LNHNV, CDR2 YYDKDF (reference sequence). For the CDR3, the DNA is TGTGCCACCAAATTAGATTGGGGCAACACAGATACGCAGTATTTT. Amino acid sequence: CATKLDWGNTDTQYF.

Only one count was recorded for this clone. The gene calls are TRBV19 and TRBJ2-2; 8 nucleotides match TRBD2. Germline CDR1 reads LNHDA; CDR2 reads SQIVND (reference sequence). After removal of 1 base from V and 7 bases from J, the junction contained 8 bases not matched to a gene. This CDR3 contains 16 residues. CDR3 in amino acids: CASSIGAGGTSGELFF. The DNA of the CDR3 is TGTGCCAGTAGTATAGGCGCGGGAGGAACCAGCGGGGAGCTGTTTTTT.

The V call is TRBV18, the J call TRBJ2-2, with TRBD2 matching 7 bases. Germline CDR1 is KGHSH and CDR2 is LQKENI. J gave up 1 base and V 1 base, and 6 bases lay outside the gene matches. This CDR3 contains 17 residues. This chain's CDR3 is CASSPQNSGLNTGELFF. The CDR3 DNA reads as TGTGCCAGCTCACCACAAAATAGCGGGTTGAACACCGGGGAGCTGTTTTTT.

In this sample, this clone turned up a few times. The chain recombines TRBV12-3 or TRBV12-4 with TRBJ2-1; D is perhaps TRBD1 (6 bases). V lost 6 bases to trimming and J lost 7 bases, with 10 bases between them. CDR3 size: 12 residues. The chain's CDR3 is CASRGDRNEQFF. The CDR3 region has the DNA TGTGCCAGCAGGGGCGACAGGAATGAGCAGTTCTTC.